A selection of T cell receptor beta chains follows, all from one sample in a study of early stage breast cancer tumors. Method: immunoSEQ multiplex PCR; TCRdb's copy keeps in-frame clones and lacks some. The sample contains 1,900 or so clones, roughly two thirds of which appear only once. Sequenced sample: normal breast tissue next to the tumor. These receptors were obtained from a person aged 40 to 49 with breast cancer. Each CDR3 is given with its conserved first and last residue. Each record gives: V gene, clone size, D gene, J gene, CDR3 protein, CDR3 DNA. D genes are given only for firm matches. Clone size is given for some rows only: seen once, a few or many times, or a class if the clone is expanded.

TRBV4-3,few,NA,TRBJ2-6,CASSQGTGANVLTF,TGCGCCAGCAGCCAAGGGACGGGGGCCAACGTCCTGACTTTC
TRBV2,few,NA,TRBJ2-7,CASSELYEQYF,TGTGCCAGCAGTGAACTCTACGAGCAGTACTTC
TRBV7-6,few,TRBD2,TRBJ2-3,CASSLFLAGTDTQYF,TGTGCCAGCAGCTTATTCCTAGCGGGCACAGATACGCAGTATTTT
TRBV7-3,few,NA,TRBJ2-3,CASSLNPARSTDTQYF,TGTGCCAGCAGCTTAAACCCAGCCCGGAGCACAGATACGCAGTATTTT
TRBV27,NA,NA,TRBJ2-1,CASTHSGTLEEQFF,TGTGCCAGCACCCATAGCGGAACCTTGGAGGAGCAGTTCTTC
TRBV7-9,NA,TRBD1,TRBJ2-3,CASSLQGMVDTQYF,TGTGCCAGCAGCCTACAGGGGATGGTGGATACGCAGTATTTT
TRBV18,NA,TRBD2,TRBJ2-1,CASSPQAGGLSEQFF,TGTGCCAGCTCACCACAGGCGGGAGGGCTCAGTGAGCAGTTCTTC
TRBV19,large,NA,TRBJ2-7,CATRRTLGAYEQYF,TGTGCCACTCGCCGGACCCTGGGTGCCTACGAGCAGTACTTC
TRBV5-6,NA,TRBD2,TRBJ2-1,CASSLTTRLAGVNEQFF,TGTGCCAGCAGCCTTACAACCCGACTAGCGGGAGTAAATGAGCAGTTCTTC
TRBV15,NA,NA,TRBJ2-7,CATSSDSPGSYEQYF,TGTGCCACCAGCAGTGACAGTCCAGGCTCCTACGAGCAGTACTTC
TRBV7-7,NA,NA,TRBJ2-3,CASSLLDATDTQYF,TGTGCCAGCAGCCTGCTTGATGCGACAGATACGCAGTATTTT
TRBV13,NA,TRBD1,TRBJ2-7,CASSSRLSRQGSSYEQYF,TGTGCCAGCAGCTCCCGGTTGAGCAGACAGGGAAGCTCCTACGAGCAGTACTTC
TRBV29-1,NA,NA,TRBJ2-3,CSVDSMVTDTQYF,TGCAGCGTTGATTCCATGGTTACAGATACGCAGTATTTT
TRBV10-3,NA,NA,TRBJ2-2,CAMGETTGELFF,TGTGCCATGGGGGAGACCACCGGGGAGCTGTTTTTT
TRBV4-3,few,TRBD1,TRBJ2-2,CASSQGQGSAGELFF,TGCGCCAGCAGCCAAGGACAGGGTTCGGCCGGGGAGCTGTTTTTT
TRBV19,NA,NA,TRBJ1-5,CASNSHPRGNQPQHF,TGTGCCAGTAATTCCCATCCTAGGGGCAATCAGCCCCAGCATTTT
TRBV28,once,NA,TRBJ1-1,CASSSNGQYEAFF,TGTGCCAGCAGTTCCAATGGACAGTATGAAGCTTTCTTT
TRBV27,NA,NA,TRBJ2-3,CASSFGNTDTQYF,TGTGCCAGCAGTTTTGGCAACACAGATACGCAGTATTTT
TRBV9,once,NA,TRBJ2-1,CASSVILGALGEQFF,TGTGCCAGCAGCGTGATTCTAGGGGCGCTAGGTGAGCAGTTCTTC
TRBV15,NA,TRBD1,TRBJ1-4,CATSRPGTGIEKLFF,TGTGCCACCAGCAGACCCGGGACAGGGATAGAAAAACTGTTTTTT
TRBV7-7,NA,NA,TRBJ2-5,CASSLGRGGRETQYF,TGTGCCAGCAGCCTCGGCAGGGGAGGAAGAGAGACCCAGTACTTC
TRBV4-2,few,NA,TRBJ1-3,CASSQARQSRNTIYF,TGTGCCAGCAGCCAAGCCCGACAGAGCCGAAACACCATATATTTT
TRBV18,NA,NA,TRBJ2-3,CASSREQGNVDTQYF,TGTGCCAGCTCACGGGAACAGGGCAACGTGGATACGCAGTATTTT
TRBV7-2,few,TRBD1,TRBJ2-7,CASSLEGYGTGVYEQYF,TGTGCCAGCAGCTTAGAGGGTTATGGGACAGGGGTCTACGAGCAGTACTTC
TRBV27,once,NA,TRBJ2-5,CASSSHGPSFQETQYF,TGTGCCAGCAGTTCCCACGGACCGAGCTTCCAAGAGACCCAGTACTTC
TRBV19,few,NA,TRBJ2-1,CASSIAENNEQFF,TGTGCCAGTAGTATTGCCGAGAACAATGAGCAGTTCTTC
TRBV30,NA,NA,TRBJ1-2,CAWSSQIQYGYTF,TGTGCCTGGAGTTCACAGATCCAATATGGCTACACCTTC
TRBV7-2,NA,NA,TRBJ2-3,CASSLAGSGDTQYF,TGTGCCAGCAGCTTAGCGGGGTCGGGGGATACGCAGTATTTT
TRBV28,NA,TRBD2,TRBJ2-1,CASSYEILAGARNEQFF,TGTGCCAGCAGTTACGAAATCCTAGCGGGAGCCCGCAATGAGCAGTTCTTC
TRBV11-2,NA,NA,TRBJ1-2,CASSLARHGYTF,TGTGCCAGCAGCTTAGCAAGGCATGGCTACACCTTC
TRBV10-3,NA,NA,TRBJ2-7,CAISESAMGPEQYF,TGTGCCATCAGTGAGTCTGCCATGGGACCCGAGCAGTACTTC
TRBV10-3,NA,NA,TRBJ2-3,CAISESRDHFTDTQYF,TGTGCCATCAGTGAGTCCCGGGACCACTTCACAGATACGCAGTATTTT
TRBV6-1,once,TRBD1,TRBJ2-7,CASSEGFRGQTLNEQYF,TGTGCCAGCAGTGAAGGGTTTAGGGGACAGACCCTCAACGAGCAGTACTTC
TRBV27,NA,TRBD2,TRBJ2-3,CASSSDLSGNRVTTDTQYF,TGTGCCAGCAGTTCCGATCTTAGCGGGAATAGGGTAACCACAGATACGCAGTATTTT
TRBV21-1,NA,NA,TRBJ2-3,CASKWVASDTQYF,TGTGCCAGCAAGTGGGTAGCGTCAGATACGCAGTATTTT
TRBV4-1,NA,TRBD1,TRBJ1-4,CASSQGRGEGLNEKLFF,TGCGCCAGCAGCCAAGGCAGGGGGGAGGGTCTTAATGAAAAACTGTTTTTT
TRBV25-1,NA,NA,TRBJ1-1,CASSDARWGNTEAFF,TGTGCCAGCAGTGATGCCCGCTGGGGGAACACTGAAGCTTTCTTT
TRBV7-9,NA,NA,TRBJ2-1,CASSLGGTGKYEQFF,TGTGCCAGCAGCTTAGGAGGGACCGGAAAGTATGAGCAGTTCTTC
TRBV5-1,NA,NA,TRBJ1-1,CASSLAERDTEAFF,TGCGCCAGCAGCTTGGCCGAGAGAGACACTGAAGCTTTCTTT
TRBV5-1,few,NA,TRBJ2-2,CASSGGRDPNTGELFF,TGCGCCAGCAGTGGTGGGCGGGATCCGAACACCGGGGAGCTGTTTTTT
TRBV10-3,NA,NA,TRBJ1-2,CAISADSYGYTF,TGTGCCATCAGTGCGGACAGCTATGGCTACACCTTC
TRBV2,once,TRBD2,TRBJ2-3,CASLSGRGYGTDTQYF,TGTGCCAGCTTGAGCGGGAGAGGGTATGGGACAGATACGCAGTATTTT
TRBV7-9,few,NA,TRBJ2-3,CASSMGLGGLTDTQYF,TGTGCCAGCAGCATGGGGCTGGGGGGCCTCACAGATACGCAGTATTTT
TRBV19,NA,TRBD1,TRBJ2-7,CASRTGDSNSYEQYF,TGTGCCAGCCGCACAGGGGACAGTAACTCCTACGAGCAGTACTTC
TRBV14,NA,NA,TRBJ2-3,CASSSERRPTDTQYF,TGTGCCAGCAGCAGCGAGCGGAGACCCACAGATACGCAGTATTTT
TRBV2,NA,NA,TRBJ2-3,CASSSGTLSTDTQYF,TGTGCCAGCAGTTCCGGGACTCTTAGCACAGATACGCAGTATTTT
TRBV5-5,NA,TRBD1,TRBJ2-7,CASSLTGGLYEQYF,TGTGCCAGCAGCTTGACAGGGGGTCTCTACGAGCAGTACTTC
TRBV9,NA,TRBD2,TRBJ2-2,CASSGRPGLAGSLNTGELFF,TGTGCCAGCAGCGGGCGACCGGGACTAGCGGGCTCATTGAACACCGGGGAGCTGTTTTTT
TRBV5-4,NA,NA,TRBJ2-3,CASSLGNWATDTQYF,TGTGCCAGCAGCCTCGGGAATTGGGCCACAGATACGCAGTATTTT
TRBV5-6,NA,TRBD2,TRBJ2-3,CASSSAGTSGPATDTQYF,TGTGCCAGCAGCTCTGCCGGGACTAGCGGTCCTGCGACAGATACGCAGTATTTT
TRBV7-9,NA,NA,TRBJ2-3,CASSLAGADTQYF,TGTGCCAGCAGCTTAGCGGGAGCAGATACGCAGTATTTT
TRBV18,NA,TRBD1,TRBJ2-7,CASSPAGTGTYEQYF,TGTGCCAGCTCACCAGCTGGGACAGGAACCTACGAGCAGTACTTC